This T cell receptor beta chain was captured by sequencing in a study of blood T cell repertoires in COVID-19. Study-level information: The United States, Italy and Spain were the sources of the acute and convalescent COVID-19 samples. The analysed material was cDNA or gDNA that came from T cells, B-cell-depleted T cells, or PBMCs.

Per the study methods: Reference gene primer amplification in the assay estimated nucleated cell counts. Some clones are missing from TCRdb's copy, which holds only in-frame ones; the method was immunoSEQ multiplex PCR. The V and J calls and clone size are taken from that table; D and trimming were inferred from the DNA. Among 160,000 or so clones, around four fifths were seen once, and the ten largest hold 10% to 15%. CDR1 and CDR2 from the germline V gene are MDHEN and SYDVKM. The V and J ends lost 6 bases and 1 base, in that order; junction bases with no gene match: 8. This CDR3 region has 15 residues.

The material sequenced was peripheral blood. The V and J genes are TRBV28 and TRBJ2-7; 8 bases agree with TRBD2. The TCR sequence derives from a man aged 65 to 85 who had recovered from COVID-19. CDR3 in amino acids: CASSSAIAGSYEQYF. For the CDR3, the DNA is TGTGCCAGCAGCTCCGCAATAGCGGGGTCCTACGAGCAGTACTTC.